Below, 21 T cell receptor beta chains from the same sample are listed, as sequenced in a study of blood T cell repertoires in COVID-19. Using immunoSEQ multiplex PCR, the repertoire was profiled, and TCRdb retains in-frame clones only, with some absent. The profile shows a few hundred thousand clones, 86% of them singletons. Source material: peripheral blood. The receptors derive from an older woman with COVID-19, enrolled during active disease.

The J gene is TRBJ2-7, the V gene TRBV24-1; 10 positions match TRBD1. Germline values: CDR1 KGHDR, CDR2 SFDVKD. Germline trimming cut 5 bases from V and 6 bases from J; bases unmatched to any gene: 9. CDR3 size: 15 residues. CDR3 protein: CATSARDRGPSEQYF. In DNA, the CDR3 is TGTGCCACCAGTGCCCGAGACAGGGGGCCCTCCGAGCAGTACTTC.

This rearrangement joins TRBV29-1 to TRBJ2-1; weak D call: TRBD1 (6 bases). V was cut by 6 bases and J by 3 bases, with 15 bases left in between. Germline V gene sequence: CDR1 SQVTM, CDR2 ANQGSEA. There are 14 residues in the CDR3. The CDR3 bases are TGCAGCGTGGGCAACAGGGCCTTCTACAATGAGCAGTTCTTC. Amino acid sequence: CSVGNRAFYNEQFF.

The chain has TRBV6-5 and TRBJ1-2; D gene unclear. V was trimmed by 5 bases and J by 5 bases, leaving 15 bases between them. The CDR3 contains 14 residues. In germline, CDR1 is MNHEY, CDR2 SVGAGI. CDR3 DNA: TGTGCCAGCAGTAAGGATGCGGAATTTTATGGCTACACCTTC. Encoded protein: CASSKDAEFYGYTF.

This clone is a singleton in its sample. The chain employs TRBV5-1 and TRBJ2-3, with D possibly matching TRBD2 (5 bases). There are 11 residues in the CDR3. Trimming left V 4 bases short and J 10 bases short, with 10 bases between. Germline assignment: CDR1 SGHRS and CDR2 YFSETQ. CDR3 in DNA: TGCGCCAGCAGCGAGGGTGTTTCGCAGTATTTT. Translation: CASSEGVSQYF.

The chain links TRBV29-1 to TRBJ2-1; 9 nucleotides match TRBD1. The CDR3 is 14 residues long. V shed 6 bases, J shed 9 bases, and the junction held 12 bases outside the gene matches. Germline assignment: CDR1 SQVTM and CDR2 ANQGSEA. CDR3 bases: TGCAGCGTCCTCACAGGGGGCGCGGGCAGTGAGCAGTTCTTC. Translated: CSVLTGGAGSEQFF.

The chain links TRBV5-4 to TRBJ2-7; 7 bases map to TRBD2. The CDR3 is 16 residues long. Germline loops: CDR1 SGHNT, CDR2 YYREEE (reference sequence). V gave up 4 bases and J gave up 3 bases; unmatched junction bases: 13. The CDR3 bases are TGTGCCAGCAGCATTGGTTTGGGAGGGACCCTCTACGAGCAGTACTTC. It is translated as CASSIGLGGTLYEQYF.

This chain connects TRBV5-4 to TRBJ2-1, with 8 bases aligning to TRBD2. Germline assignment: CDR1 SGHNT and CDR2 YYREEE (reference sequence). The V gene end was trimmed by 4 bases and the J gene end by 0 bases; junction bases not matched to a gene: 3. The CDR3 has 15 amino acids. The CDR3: CASSHRGGSYNEQFF. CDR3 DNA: TGTGCCAGCAGCCATCGGGGGGGCTCCTACAATGAGCAGTTCTTC.

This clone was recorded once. CDR3 sequence (DNA): TGTGCCAGCAGTTATCGGGGGGGCACAGATACGCAGTATTTT. This gives the protein CASSYRGGTDTQYF. The genes are TRBV6-5 and TRBJ2-3; 7 bases align to TRBD2. V lost 3 bases to trimming and J lost 1 base; unmatched junction nucleotides: 1. Per germline, CDR1 MNHEY and CDR2 SVGAGI. The CDR3 runs 14 residues.

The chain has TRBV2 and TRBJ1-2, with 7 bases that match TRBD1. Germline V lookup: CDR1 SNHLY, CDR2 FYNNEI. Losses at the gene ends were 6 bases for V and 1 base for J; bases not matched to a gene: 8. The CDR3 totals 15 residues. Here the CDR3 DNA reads TGTGCCAGCAGCAATCGACAGGGTAGTAACTATGGCTACACCTTC. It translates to CASSNRQGSNYGYTF.

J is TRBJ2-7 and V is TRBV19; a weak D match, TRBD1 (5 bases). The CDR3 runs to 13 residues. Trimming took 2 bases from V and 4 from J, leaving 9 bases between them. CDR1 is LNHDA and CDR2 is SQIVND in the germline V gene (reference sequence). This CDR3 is CASSIRTSYEQYF. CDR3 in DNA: TGTGCCAGTAGTATACGGACATCGTACGAGCAGTACTTC.

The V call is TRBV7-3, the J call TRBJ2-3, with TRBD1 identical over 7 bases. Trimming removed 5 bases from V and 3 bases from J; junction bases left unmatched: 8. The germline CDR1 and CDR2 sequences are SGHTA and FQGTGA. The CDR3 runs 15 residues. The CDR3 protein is CASSPTGIATDTQYF. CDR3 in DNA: TGTGCCAGCAGCCCGACAGGGATCGCGACAGATACGCAGTATTTT.

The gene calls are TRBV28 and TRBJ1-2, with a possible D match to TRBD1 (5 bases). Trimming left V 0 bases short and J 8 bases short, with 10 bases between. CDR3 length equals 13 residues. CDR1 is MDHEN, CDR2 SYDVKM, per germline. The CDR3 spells CASSLWVGGGYTF. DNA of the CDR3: TGTGCCAGCAGTTTATGGGTTGGGGGGGGCTACACCTTC.

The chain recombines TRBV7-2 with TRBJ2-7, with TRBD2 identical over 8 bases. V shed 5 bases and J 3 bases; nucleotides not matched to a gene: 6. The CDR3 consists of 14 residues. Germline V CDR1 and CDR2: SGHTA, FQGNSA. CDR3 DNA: TGTGCCAGCAGCCCCCCGGCGGGGGGCTACGAGCAGTACTTC. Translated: CASSPPAGGYEQYF.

CDR3: CASSVEGAYTQYF. In DNA, the CDR3 is TGTGCCAGCAGCGTAGAGGGGGCCTATACGCAGTATTTT. The chain combines TRBV9 with TRBJ2-3, with TRBD1 identical over 7 bases. This CDR3 contains 13 residues. Germline V gene lookup returns CDR1 SGDLS and CDR2 YYNGEE. J was trimmed by 7 bases and V by 0 bases; bases with no gene match: 2.

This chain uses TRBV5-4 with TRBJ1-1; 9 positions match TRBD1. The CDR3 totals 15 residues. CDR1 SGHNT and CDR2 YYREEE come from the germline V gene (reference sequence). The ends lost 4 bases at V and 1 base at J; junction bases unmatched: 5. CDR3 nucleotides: TGTGCCAGCAGCACCCGGACAGGGGCGAACACTGAAGCTTTCTTT. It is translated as CASSTRTGANTEAFF.

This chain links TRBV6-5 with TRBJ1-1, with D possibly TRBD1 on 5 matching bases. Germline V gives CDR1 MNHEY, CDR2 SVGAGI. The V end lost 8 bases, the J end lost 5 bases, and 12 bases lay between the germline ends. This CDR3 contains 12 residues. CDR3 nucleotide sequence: TGTGCCAGCGGAGGGGTGGGTACTGAAGCTTTCTTT. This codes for CASGGVGTEAFF.

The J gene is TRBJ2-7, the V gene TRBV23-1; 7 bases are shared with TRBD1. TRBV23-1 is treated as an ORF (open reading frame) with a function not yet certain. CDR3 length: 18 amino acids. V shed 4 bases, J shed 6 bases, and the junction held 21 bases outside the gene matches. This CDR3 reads CASSRPRNRGYMGREQYF. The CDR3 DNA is TGCGCCAGCAGTCGCCCGAGGAACAGGGGCTATATGGGCCGCGAGCAGTACTTC.

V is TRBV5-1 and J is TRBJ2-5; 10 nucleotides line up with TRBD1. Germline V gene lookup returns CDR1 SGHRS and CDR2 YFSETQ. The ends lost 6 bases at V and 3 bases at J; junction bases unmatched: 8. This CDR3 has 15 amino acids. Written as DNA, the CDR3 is TGCGCCAGCACCGGAGGCGGGACAGGGGAAGAGACCCAGTACTTC. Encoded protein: CASTGGGTGEETQYF.

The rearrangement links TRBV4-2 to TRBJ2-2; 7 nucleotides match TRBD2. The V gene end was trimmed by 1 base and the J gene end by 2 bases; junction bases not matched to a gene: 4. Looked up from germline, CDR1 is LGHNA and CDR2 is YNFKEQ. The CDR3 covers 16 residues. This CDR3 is CASSQGLAANTGELFF. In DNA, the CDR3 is TGTGCCAGCAGCCAAGGGCTAGCGGCTAACACCGGGGAGCTGTTTTTT.

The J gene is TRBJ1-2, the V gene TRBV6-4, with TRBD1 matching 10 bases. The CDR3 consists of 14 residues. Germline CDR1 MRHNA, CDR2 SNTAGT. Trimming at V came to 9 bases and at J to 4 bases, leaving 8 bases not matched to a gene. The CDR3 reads CASKPGQGTYGYTF. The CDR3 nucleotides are TGTGCCAGTAAACCGGGACAGGGGACCTATGGCTACACCTTC.

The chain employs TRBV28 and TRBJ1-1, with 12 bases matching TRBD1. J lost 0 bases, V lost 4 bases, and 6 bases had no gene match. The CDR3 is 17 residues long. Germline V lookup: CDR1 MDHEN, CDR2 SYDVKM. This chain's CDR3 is CASSSPGQGALNTEAFF. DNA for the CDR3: TGTGCCAGCAGTTCACCGGGACAGGGGGCTCTGAACACTGAAGCTTTCTTT.